This TCR beta chain was sequenced during a study of T-cell reconstitution after alpha-beta-depleted transplantation in children. This clonotype was counted many times. Its target is not known. The CDR3 is 15 residues long. V gave up 5 bases and J gave up 3 bases, with 13 bases separating them. Germline CDR1 SEHNR, CDR2 FQNEAQ (reference sequence). The study's findings and limits: About two months after transplant, alpha-beta T cells reportedly came from several hundred expanded graft clones. The high TCRbeta diversity at day 60 in some patients came from surviving recipient T cells and thymic progenitors. Newly made T cells mostly supplied T-cell counts and diversity one year after transplant.

Using unique molecular identifiers, the investigators prepared the TCRbeta library. In TCRdb, the PCR reads were re-called with MiXCR into one record per CDR3 protein. The table lists 480,000 or so distinct CDR3 sequences, more than 9% of them singletons. V is TRBV7-9 and J is TRBJ2-2; D is undetermined. The clonotype comes from a child aged 2 to 15 with inherited bone marrow failure, due to receive a stem cell transplant. Sequencing was performed on PBMCs, taken before TCRalphabeta/CD19-depleted stem cell transplant. In DNA form, the CDR3 reads TGTGCCAGCAGCGATACATTGATTGACACCGGGGAGCTGTTTTTT. Translating gives CASSDTLIDTGELFF. Supplemented by reference TRBV7-9 and TRBJ2-2, the full variable domain reads DTGVSQNPRHKITKRGQNVTFRCDPISEHNRLYWYRQTLGQGPEFLTYFQNEAQLEKSRLLSDRFSAERPKGSFSTLEIQRTEQGDSAMYLCASSDTLIDTGELFFGEGSRLTVL.